Following are 23 T cell receptor beta chains from one sample sequenced in a study of T cells in Graves' hyperthyroidism and ophthalmopathy. Researchers amplified the TCR beta CDR3 regions from RNA transcripts. Using the HTBI primer set, a first-round RT-PCR was run on the TCR CDR3. TCRdb reanalysed the multiplex PCR reads using MiXCR and keeps one entry per CDR3 protein. The sample carries around 55,000 distinct CDR3 sequences, less than 60% recorded once. The sequenced material came from blood. The receptors stem from a woman in her fifties or sixties with Graves' ophthalmopathy.

For the CDR3, the DNA is TGCGCCAGCAGCTGGCCTGGGACAGACTACGAGCAGTACTTC. This gives the protein CASSWPGTDYEQYF. This chain connects TRBV5-1 to TRBJ2-7, with 7 bases identical to TRBD1. From germline, CDR1 is SGHRS and CDR2 YFSETQ. The V segment lost 3 bases and the J segment 3 bases; nucleotides outside the gene matches: 6. The CDR3 extends over 14 amino acids. The variable domain in full, with the rest retrieved from reference TRBV5-1 and TRBJ2-7, is KAGVTQTPRYLIKTRGQQVTLSCSPISGHRSVSWYQQTPGQGLQFLFEYFSETQRNKGNFPGRFSGRQFSNSRSEMNVSTLELGDSALYLCASSWPGTDYEQYFGPGTRLTVT.

The chain joins TRBV19 to TRBJ1-2; no reliable D call. The CDR3 loop spans 12 amino acids. In germline, CDR1 is LNHDA, CDR2 SQIVND (reference sequence). V dropped 7 bases and J dropped 9 bases, with 15 bases sitting between them. The CDR3 coding sequence is TGTGCCAGTACCTGGAGGGCCCCTAGCTACACCTTC. Its translation is CASTWRAPSYTF.

This clonotype is medium-sized by share. This chain uses TRBV7-6 with TRBJ2-1; no clear D. The V gene's germline CDR1 is SGHVS and CDR2 FNYEAQ. This CDR3 has 11 residues. V was shortened by 3 bases and J by 9 bases, with 6 bases between the two germline ends. CDR3 bases: TGTGCCAGCAGCTTTAGTACTGAGCAGTTCTTC. It is translated as CASSFSTEQFF.

Comment on this clonotype: Being one base from a much bigger clone, this may be a read error. This chain joins TRBV4-3 and TRBJ2-7, with 7 positions matching TRBD1. This CDR3 contains 15 residues. Germline-derived CDR1 and CDR2 are LGHNA and YSLEER. The CDR3 region is CACSQEGQEIYEQYF. In DNA, the CDR3 is TGCGCCTGCAGCCAAGAAGGACAGGAGATCTACGAGCAGTACTTC.

The chain employs TRBV2 and TRBJ1-1; D gene ambiguous. The CDR3 is 13 amino acids. CDR1 SNHLY and CDR2 FYNNEI come from the germline V gene. The ends were cut back, 11 bases at V and 4 bases at J, with 17 bases in the middle. The CDR3: CAGGYQVITEAFF. The CDR3, as DNA: TGTGCCGGCGGGTATCAGGTGATCACTGAAGCTTTCTTT.

This clonotype was observed once. The chain employs TRBV7-8 and TRBJ2-3; 16 positions match TRBD2. CDR3 length: 18 amino acids. Germline V gene sequence: CDR1 SGHVS, CDR2 FQNEAQ. Unmatched junction bases numbered 15, after V lost 4 bases and J lost 11 bases. As DNA, the CDR3 is TGTGCCAGCAGCTACGGGACTAGCGGGGGGGCCCCCTACAATGAGCAGTATTTT. Its protein product is CASSYGTSGGAPYNEQYF.

A remark on this clonotype: One junction end does not reproduce the germline sequence, and a read error may be involved. CDR3 DNA: TGCGCCAGCAGCCCTGGCGGGGGATCGGTTTCACCCCTCCACTTT. It is translated as CASSPGGGSVSPLHF. The chain combines TRBV9 with TRBJ1-6, with D perhaps TRBD1 (5 bases). CDR1 is SGDLS and CDR2 is YYNGEE in the germline V gene. The CDR3 covers 15 residues.

This clonotype has at least ten counts. The V and J genes are TRBV20-1 and TRBJ2-3, with TRBD1 matching 9 bases. After removal of 5 bases from V and 5 bases from J, the junction contained 8 bases not matched to a gene. The CDR3 contains 14 residues. Germline CDR1 and CDR2: DFQATT and SNEGSKA (reference sequence). CDR3 region: CSADPGQGLDTQYF. The CDR3 DNA sequence: TGCAGTGCTGATCCGGGACAGGGACTAGATACGCAGTATTTT.

This clonotype was picked up many times. V usage is TRBV11-2 and J usage is TRBJ1-3; D is uncertain. Germline V lookup: CDR1 SGHAT, CDR2 FQNNGV. Trimming cost V 1 base and J 0 bases, with 7 bases left between them. This CDR3 region has 15 residues. In DNA form, the CDR3 reads TGTGCCAGCAGCTTAGGGAGTGCCTCTGGAAACACCATATATTTT. Translating it yields CASSLGSASGNTIYF.

In its sample, this clonotype was seen many times. The V call is TRBV5-1, the J call TRBJ1-4; D is ambiguous. V was pared by 5 bases and J by 5 bases, with 13 bases between. In germline, CDR1 is SGHRS, CDR2 YFSETQ. The CDR3 runs 14 residues. The CDR3 spells CASSKERRNEKLFF. The CDR3 DNA reads as TGCGCCAGCAGTAAAGAAAGAAGGAATGAAAAACTGTTTTTT. Combining the CDR3 with reference TRBV5-1 and TRBJ1-4 gives the whole variable domain KAGVTQTPRYLIKTRGQQVTLSCSPISGHRSVSWYQQTPGQGLQFLFEYFSETQRNKGNFPGRFSGRQFSNSRSEMNVSTLELGDSALYLCASSKERRNEKLFFGSGTQLSVL.

This clonotype was recorded at least ten times. The gene calls are TRBV15 and TRBJ2-5, with 7 bases fitting TRBD2. The CDR3 has 12 residues. Germline V CDR1 and CDR2: LNHNV, YYDKDF (reference sequence). The junction had 3 bases not matched to a gene; V was cut back by 6 bases and J by 5 bases. In DNA form, the CDR3 reads TGTGCCACCAGGAGCGGGGTGGAGACCCAGTACTTC. Translation: CATRSGVETQYF.

The chain joins TRBV7-9 to TRBJ1-1, with 7 nucleotides matching TRBD1. The ends lost 11 bases at V and 1 base at J; junction bases unmatched: 10. CDR3 size: 14 residues. Germline V gene lookup returns CDR1 SEHNR and CDR2 FQNEAQ (reference sequence). This CDR3 reads CAWSRGQWNTEAFF. CDR3 nucleotide sequence: TGTGCCTGGAGCCGGGGACAGTGGAACACTGAAGCTTTCTTT.

The chain has TRBV29-1 and TRBJ2-7; 10 nucleotides agree with TRBD1. The CDR3 covers 13 residues. Germline assignment: CDR1 SQVTM and CDR2 ANQGSEA. V shed 8 bases, J shed 3 bases, and the junction held 7 bases outside the gene matches. The CDR3 is CSRRTGGNYEQYF. For the CDR3, the DNA is TGCAGCAGGCGGACAGGGGGGAACTACGAGCAGTACTTC.

Of note for this clonotype: The junction departs from germline at one end; a sequencing error may be responsible. J is TRBJ2-2 and V is TRBV15, with D perhaps being TRBD1 or TRBD2 (5 bases each). CDR1 is LNHNV and CDR2 is YYDKDF in the germline V gene (reference sequence). CDR3 length: 15 residues. The CDR3 coding sequence is TGTGCCACCAGCTTTGGGGACGGTGTGACCGGGGAGCTGGTTTTT. It encodes CATSFGDGVTGELVF. The whole variable domain, remainder taken from reference TRBV15 and TRBJ2-2, is DAMVIQNPRYQVTQFGKPVTLSCSQTLNHNVMYWYQQKSSQAPKLLFHYYDKDFNNEADTPDNFQSRRPNTSFCFLDIRSPGLGDTAMYLCATSFGDGVTGELVFGEGSRLTVL.

This chain links TRBV18 with TRBJ1-5; weak D call: TRBD1 (6 bases). V was trimmed by 4 bases and J by 6 bases, leaving 13 bases between them. This CDR3 is 14 amino acids long. From germline, CDR1 is KGHSH and CDR2 LQKENI. The CDR3 spells CASSLQGSGQPQHF. As DNA, the CDR3 is TGTGCCAGCTCACTACAGGGTTCAGGTCAGCCCCAGCATTTT.

This clonotype was seen ten or more times. The V and J genes are TRBV5-6 and TRBJ2-7; tentative D call: TRBD2 (6 bases). Germline V gives CDR1 SGHDT, CDR2 YYEEEE. Trimming shortened V by 4 bases and J by 1 base, and 18 bases separated the two germline ends. The CDR3 has 16 residues. The CDR3 protein is CASSLVGGARSYEQYF. For the CDR3, the DNA is TGTGCCAGCAGCCTAGTGGGGGGAGCCCGATCCTACGAGCAGTACTTC.

The rearrangement uses TRBV15 and TRBJ2-7; 10 bases are shared with TRBD1. The CDR3 covers 14 residues. Losses at the gene ends were 4 bases for V and 6 bases for J; bases not matched to a gene: 6. Germline values: CDR1 LNHNV, CDR2 YYDKDF (reference sequence). DNA for the CDR3: TGTGCCACCAGCAACCGGGACAGGGGTGGCGAGCAGTACTTC. It codes for CATSNRDRGGEQYF.

This clonotype appeared many times. This chain joins TRBV20-1 and TRBJ2-3, with D possibly being TRBD2 (6 bases). The CDR3 has 16 amino acids. The V end lost 0 bases, the J end lost 3 bases, and 16 bases lay between the germline ends. The germline V gene has CDR1 DFQATT and CDR2 SNEGSKA (reference sequence). CDR3 nucleotide sequence: TGCAGTGCTAGAGACCCGGGACTCCCAGGGACAGATACGCAGTATTTT. It yields the protein CSARDPGLPGTDTQYF.

V is TRBV7-2 and J is TRBJ2-3, with TRBD1 matching 8 bases. Germline CDR1 is SGHTA and CDR2 is FQGNSA. J gave up 0 bases and V 4 bases, and 9 bases lay outside the gene matches. The CDR3 is 17 residues long. The CDR3 region has the DNA TGTGCCAGCAGCTCGCGGGGACAGGCCCGTAGCACAGATACGCAGTATTTT. Translated: CASSSRGQARSTDTQYF.

This clonotype has ten or more counts. The chain recombines TRBV2 with TRBJ2-5; weak D call: TRBD2 (5 bases). CDR1 is SNHLY and CDR2 is FYNNEI in the germline V gene. Deletions cut 7 bases from V and 5 bases from J, with 17 bases between. This CDR3 is built from 14 residues. CDR3 DNA: TGTGCCAGCAATAGGATCTCAACGGGGGAGACCCAGTACTTC. Translation: CASNRISTGETQYF.

This clonotype has ten or more counts. The V gene is TRBV5-1, the J gene TRBJ1-6; 7 positions match TRBD1. Germline V gene sequence: CDR1 SGHRS, CDR2 YFSETQ. CDR3 size: 15 residues. Trimming removed 4 bases from V and 3 bases from J; junction bases left unmatched: 4. CDR3 residues: CASSRDRFYNSPLHF. CDR3 DNA: TGCGCCAGCAGCAGGGACAGATTCTATAATTCACCCCTCCACTTT. The whole variable domain, filled in from reference TRBV5-1 and TRBJ1-6, reads KAGVTQTPRYLIKTRGQQVTLSCSPISGHRSVSWYQQTPGQGLQFLFEYFSETQRNKGNFPGRFSGRQFSNSRSEMNVSTLELGDSALYLCASSRDRFYNSPLHFGNGTRLTVT.

In DNA form, the CDR3 reads TGTGCCAGAAGGTGCCGGGGCGCTGAGGAGACCCAGTACTTC. Protein product: CARRCRGAEETQYF. The chain uses TRBV6-2 or TRBV6-3 and TRBJ2-5; tentatively, D is TRBD1 or TRBD2 (5 bases each). The CDR3 spans 14 residues. Trimming stripped 9 bases from V and 5 bases from J, with 19 bases between. Per the germline V gene, CDR1 is MNHEY and CDR2 is SVGEGT.

This clonotype has a single count. This chain connects TRBV25-1 to TRBJ2-2; no firm D call. The CDR3 consists of 11 residues. Trimming removed 7 bases from V and 13 bases from J, with 13 bases in between. The germline gives CDR1 MGHDK, CDR2 SYGVNS. In DNA form, the CDR3 reads TGTGCCAGCATGACTTCGTGGGTGCTGTTTTTT. Translating it yields CASMTSWVLFF.